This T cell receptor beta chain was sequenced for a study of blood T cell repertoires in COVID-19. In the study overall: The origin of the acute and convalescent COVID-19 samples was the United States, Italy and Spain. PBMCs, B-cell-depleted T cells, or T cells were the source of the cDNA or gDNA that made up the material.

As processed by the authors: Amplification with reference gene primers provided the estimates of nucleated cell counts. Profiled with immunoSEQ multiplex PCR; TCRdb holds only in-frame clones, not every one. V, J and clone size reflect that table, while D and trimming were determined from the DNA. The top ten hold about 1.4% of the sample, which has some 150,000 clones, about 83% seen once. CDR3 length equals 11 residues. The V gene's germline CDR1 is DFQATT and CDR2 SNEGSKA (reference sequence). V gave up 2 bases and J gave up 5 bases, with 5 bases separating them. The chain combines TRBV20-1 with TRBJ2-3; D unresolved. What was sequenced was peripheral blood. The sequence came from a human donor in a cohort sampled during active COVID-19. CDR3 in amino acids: CSARLGDTQYF. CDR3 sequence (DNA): TGCAGTGCTAGACTAGGAGATACGCAGTATTTT.